In this sample, the clone carrying this TCR beta chain turned up once. Its antigen is not identified. The source of the sample is a study of T cells in Graves' hyperthyroidism and ophthalmopathy. Researchers amplified the TCR beta CDR3 regions from RNA transcripts. With the HTBI primer set, the TCR CDR3 went through a first round of RT-PCR. TCRdb passed the multiplex PCR reads through MiXCR, listing each CDR3 protein once. The data show 700,000 to 950,000 distinct CDR3 sequences, with roughly 32% seen just once and around 30% held by the top ten. Findings and limits, study-wide: In blood, most of the thyroid clonotypes expanded above 0.001 were also present.

Sequencing was carried out using blood. This clonotype was obtained from a middle-aged woman with Graves' hyperthyroidism.

CDR3 DNA: TGTGCCGCCGTCGGGGGCAATCAGCCCCAGCATTTT. Its translation: CAAVGGNQPQHF. The V gene is TRBV10-3, the J gene TRBJ1-5; unclear D gene. The V gene lost 11 bases and the J gene lost 2 bases, with 10 bases spanning the gap. This CDR3 contains 12 residues. Germline V gene lookup returns CDR1 ENHRY and CDR2 SYGVKD.